This TCR beta chain was observed in a study of T cell repertoires in cytomegalovirus infection. The V and J ends lost 3 bases and 5 bases respectively, with 17 bases between them. CDR1 is MNHEY and CDR2 is SMNVEV in the germline V gene (reference sequence). The CDR3 consists of 16 residues. Worth noting for this clonotype: Antigen: not known.

TCRdb used MiXCR to reprocess the reads, holding one entry per CDR3 protein. The sample holds tens of thousands of distinct CDR3 sequences, 20% to 25% seen once. This specimen was CD8+ T cells from cultured PBMCs, taken from culture after CMV antigen stimulation. V and J are TRBV27 and TRBJ2-1; either TRBD1 or TRBD2 may fit D (6 bases each). The receptor was isolated from a human donor in good health (CMV status not recorded). Some clones in this sample may be carry-over from other donors' samples. The DNA of the CDR3 is TGTGCCAGCAGTTTCTCGGAGGGGGAAGCTAACAATGAGCAGTTCTTC. Protein sequence: CASSFSEGEANNEQFF.